Included here is one T cell receptor beta chain sequence, with context. The target of this receptor is not known. Qualities for individual bases were not recorded, and no much larger clone is one base off. The record originates from a study of CD8 T cells in ankylosing spondylitis (dated by TCRdb to the late 2010s). Looking at the study overall: T cell receptor beta repertoires were profiled in healthy donors and ankylosing spondylitis patients so that disease-linked TCR variants could be found. Peripheral blood was sampled, and synovial fluid was also collected from ankylosing spondylitis patients. The whole study cohort included about a hundred healthy donors and roughly 24 ankylosing spondylitis patients.

What the study reported, not specific to this receptor: A TCR beta motif of several highly homologous amino acid variants appeared characteristic of blood from ankylosing spondylitis patients. Some motif variants had previously been reported in the synovial fluid and blood of reactive arthritis patients, which suggests shared mechanisms of disease initiation. A CD8+ phenotype was shown by the disease-linked clones, which were found at relatively low frequencies in peripheral blood. The disease-linked clones were reported as significantly enriched in matched synovial fluid samples from ankylosing spondylitis patients.

CDR1 and CDR2 are read off the germline V gene as SGHVS and FQNEAQ. Its CDR3 holds 16 amino acids, cysteine through phenylalanine. Only CDR3 DNA is held: 48 bases, read in frame from base 1. The germline V end is reduced by 5 bases and the J end by 0 bases; junction bases left unmatched: 5. Sequencing instrument: Illumina HiSeq 2500. Quantitative 5'-RACE with molecular barcodes was used to prepare TCR beta libraries. As for the authors' bioinformatics: A new computational method, built on a probabilistic model of VDJ rearrangement, was used to identify disease-linked TCR variants. Starting from the raw public reads, TCRdb applied fastp trimming at Q25, assembled clones with MiXCR and retained in-frame beta chains. A single entry per CDR3 protein holds the most common genes and DNA from its merged rows. The V and J calls shown here were made by TCRdb, not taken from the authors' results. The sample table shows about 390,000 distinct CDR3 sequences, and about a fifth are seen once. The top ten clones comprise roughly 16% of the sample.

The sequence was obtained from a male donor with ankylosing spondylitis. The specimen sequenced was blood, either unsorted or a sorted T cell fraction (not recorded which). The V gene is TRBV7-8 and the J gene is TRBJ2-7; 12 central bases correspond to TRBD2. Here is the DNA: TGTGCCAGCAGCCCTCGGACTAGCGGGACCTCCTACGAGCAGTACTTC. Its coded protein is CASSPRTSGTSYEQYF.